Shown below are 27 T cell receptor beta chains from a single sample sequenced in a study of blood T cells in healthy people across ages. Then a second PCR, running about 6 to 11 cycles, was carried out with a sample-barcoded 5' primer and a J-beta primer mix. A single record per CDR3 protein comes from TCRdb applying MiXCR to the 5' RACE reads. The repertoire holds hundreds of thousands of distinct CDR3 sequences, about 56% seen once, with under 30% in the top ten. Sample: blood. The receptor set was obtained from a man aged 35-49 years in good health.

This sequence joins TRBV30 and TRBJ2-6; D not resolved. Germline CDR1 GTSNPN, CDR2 SVGIG (reference sequence). V lost 7 bases and J 0 bases, leaving 10 bases between the germline ends. The CDR3 runs to 14 residues. This chain's CDR3 is CAFRAISGANVLTF. CDR3 bases: TGTGCCTTTAGGGCTATCTCTGGGGCCAACGTCCTGACTTTC.

The chain carries TRBV4-2 and TRBJ2-6; the match to TRBD1 covers 7 bases. This CDR3 is built from 17 residues. The ends lost 4 bases at V and 0 bases at J; junction bases unmatched: 6. Germline CDR1 LGHNA, CDR2 YNFKEQ. CDR3 amino acids: CASSPTGEPSGANVLTF. For the CDR3, the DNA is TGTGCCAGCAGCCCAACAGGGGAACCCTCTGGGGCCAACGTCCTGACTTTC.

On this clonotype itself: A junction end diverges from the germline sequence, so it may reflect a read error. This rearrangement joins TRBV12-3 or TRBV12-4 to TRBJ1-2, with no clear D. The CDR3 contains 14 residues. The CDR3 reads CAGSLARGDYGYTF. The CDR3 region has the DNA TGTGCCGGCAGTTTAGCTCGGGGAGACTATGGCTACACCTTC.

In this sample, this clonotype turned up a few times. The chain has TRBV20-1 and TRBJ2-7; TRBD2 is a possible D gene (6 bases). The CDR3 totals 14 residues. Germline loops: CDR1 DFQATT, CDR2 SNEGSKA (reference sequence). Deletions cut 5 bases from V and 0 bases from J, with 14 bases between. CDR3 in amino acids: CSAGGSISSYEQYF. CDR3 coding DNA: TGCAGTGCTGGGGGGTCGATTAGCTCCTACGAGCAGTACTTC.

CDR3 nucleotides: TGTGCCAGCAGCTCACTAGCGGGAGGTCTTCACTACGAGCAGTACTTC. It encodes CASSSLAGGLHYEQYF. The genes are TRBV28 and TRBJ2-7; 12 bases map to TRBD2. The ends lost 6 bases at V and 3 bases at J; junction bases unmatched: 9. This CDR3 is built from 16 residues. Germline V gene lookup returns CDR1 MDHEN and CDR2 SYDVKM.

The V and J genes are TRBV9 and TRBJ2-4; D possibly corresponds to TRBD1 (6 bases). TRBJ2-5 explains the end of the DNA better; the J call may be wrong. Per the germline V gene, CDR1 is SGDLS and CDR2 is YYNGEE. The CDR3 is 14 amino acids. CDR3 coding DNA: TGTGCCAGCAGCCCCCGGACAGTTGCGGAGACCCAGTACTTC. Protein product: CASSPRTVAETQYF.

The chain links TRBV7-9 to TRBJ2-7, with D possibly called TRBD1 or TRBD2 (7 bases each). Deletions cut 4 bases from V and 10 bases from J, with 26 bases between. Germline assignment: CDR1 SEHNR and CDR2 FQNEAQ (reference sequence). The CDR3 loop spans 16 amino acids. The CDR3: CASSSLWGGGQEAQYF. Written as DNA, the CDR3 is TGTGCCAGCAGCTCGTTGTGGGGAGGGGGCCAAGAGGCCCAGTACTTC.

This chain joins TRBV10-3 and TRBJ2-7; the match to TRBD2 covers 9 bases. The CDR3 is 14 amino acids. Per the germline V gene, CDR1 is ENHRY and CDR2 is SYGVKD. J was trimmed by 2 bases and V by 2 bases; bases with no gene match: 1. CDR3 DNA: TGTGCCATCAGTGAGGCGGGAGGGACCTACGAGCAGTACTTC. Its protein product is CAISEAGGTYEQYF.

The chain joins TRBV9 to TRBJ1-1; D may be TRBD1 (5 bases). Trimming pared 0 bases from V and 1 base from J, leaving 10 bases between. This CDR3 comprises 15 residues. The germline gives CDR1 SGDLS, CDR2 YYNGEE. The CDR3, as DNA: TGTGCCAGCAGCGTAGGGGTAGGGGCGAACACTGAAGCTTTCTTT. Its translation: CASSVGVGANTEAFF.

This clonotype was detected a few times. V and J are TRBV7-8 and TRBJ2-4; 9 bases agree with TRBD1. In germline, CDR1 is SGHVS, CDR2 FQNEAQ. This CDR3 is 19 amino acids long. Unmatched junction bases numbered 13, after V lost 4 bases and J lost 0 bases. CDR3 residues: CASSSSGTGRFLAKNIQYF. The DNA of the CDR3 is TGTGCCAGCAGCTCATCCGGGACAGGGCGCTTTCTAGCCAAAAACATTCAGTACTTC. The full variable domain, in which reference TRBV7-8 and TRBJ2-4 provide the parts outside the CDR3, is GAGVSQSPRYKVAKRGQDVALRCDPISGHVSLFWYQQALGQGPEFLTYFQNEAQLDKSGLPSDRFFAERPEGSVSTLKIQRTQQEDSAVYLCASSSSGTGRFLAKNIQYFGAGTRLSVL.

The rearrangement uses TRBV12-5 and TRBJ2-6; TRBD1 matches at 9 bases. Germline-derived CDR1 and CDR2 are LGHNT and FRNRAP. This CDR3 comprises 18 residues. V shed 6 bases, J shed 2 bases, and the junction held 11 bases outside the gene matches. The CDR3 protein is CASGHFPTGGAGANVLTF. The CDR3 coding sequence is TGTGCTAGTGGCCATTTCCCCACAGGGGGCGCTGGGGCCAACGTCCTGACTTTC.

The rearrangement joins TRBV28 to TRBJ2-4; a possible D gene is TRBD1 (6 bases). Germline CDR1 MDHEN, CDR2 SYDVKM. V was cut by 5 bases and J by 6 bases, with 11 bases left in between. The CDR3 spans 13 residues. In DNA form, the CDR3 reads TGTGCCAGCAGTGAACCGGACAGAAACATTCAGTACTTC. Translation: CASSEPDRNIQYF.

V gene TRBV6-5 combines with J gene TRBJ2-3; tentatively, D is TRBD1 (6 bases). Germline values: CDR1 MNHEY, CDR2 SVGAGI. The CDR3 totals 16 residues. Trimming took off 2 bases at V and 9 bases at J, with 21 bases between the two ends. In DNA, the CDR3 is TGTGCCAGCAGTTACGGACCCTTTATAGACAGGCCCACGCAGTATTTT. It translates to CASSYGPFIDRPTQYF.

The CDR3, as DNA: TGCGCCAGCAGCCAAGATGTCCGGGGAAACACAGATACGCAGTATTTT. Its protein is CASSQDVRGNTDTQYF. The chain has TRBV4-3 and TRBJ2-3, with D maybe TRBD2 (5 bases). The CDR3 spans 16 residues. Germline loops: CDR1 LGHNA, CDR2 YSLEER. Trimming removed 0 bases at V and 2 bases at J, with 12 bases between.

The chain is built from TRBV20-1 and TRBJ1-6; the match to TRBD1 covers 9 bases. The CDR3 is made up of 14 amino acids. CDR1 and CDR2 (germline): DFQATT, SNEGSKA (reference sequence). The V segment lost 3 bases and the J segment 10 bases; nucleotides outside the gene matches: 7. This chain's CDR3 is CSARGQGMRSPLHF. CDR3 nucleotide sequence: TGCAGTGCTAGGGGACAGGGAATGCGATCACCCCTCCACTTT.

V usage is TRBV20-1 and J usage is TRBJ2-4, with D perhaps TRBD1 or TRBD2 (6 bases each). This CDR3 contains 11 residues. Germline CDR1 reads DFQATT; CDR2 reads SNEGSKA (reference sequence). The CDR3 DNA is TGCAGGGGGGGTTCAGGGGACATTCAGTACTTC. Translating gives CRGGSGDIQYF.

Regarding this clonotype: Mismatch with germline at one junction end may stem from a read error. V is TRBV5-1 and J is TRBJ2-3, with D uncertain. The CDR3 has 11 amino acids. Germline assignment: CDR1 SGHRS and CDR2 YFSETQ. The CDR3 here is CAISSTDTQYF. CDR3 nucleotides: TGCGCCATCAGCTCCACAGATACGCAGTATTTT.

This clonotype was counted a single time. The genes are TRBV13 and TRBJ2-5; TRBD2 agrees at 13 bases. In germline, CDR1 is PRHDT, CDR2 FYEKMQ (reference sequence). Trimming cost V 5 bases and J 4 bases; bases outside gene matches: 7. The CDR3 spans 16 residues. This CDR3 is CASSTSGLAGAETQYF. The CDR3 region has the DNA TGTGCCAGCAGCACAAGCGGACTAGCGGGAGCAGAGACCCAGTACTTC.

This clonotype was seen only once. The V gene is TRBV10-3, the J gene TRBJ2-7; TRBD1 is a possible D gene (6 bases). The V end was cut by 7 bases, the J end by 5 bases, with 21 bases between. Germline CDR1 reads ENHRY; CDR2 reads SYGVKD. The CDR3 covers 15 residues. CDR3 sequence: CAITALGTLGHEQYF. In nucleotides, the CDR3 is TGTGCCATCACCGCCCTTGGGACATTGGGCCACGAGCAGTACTTC.

CDR3 DNA: TGCGCCAGCAGCTTGGAGACCCTGGGTACGCAGTATTTT. It yields the protein CASSLETLGTQYF. The rearrangement links TRBV5-1 to TRBJ2-3; D is uncertain. CDR1 SGHRS and CDR2 YFSETQ come from the germline V gene. The CDR3 runs 13 residues. The V end was cut by 0 bases, the J end by 8 bases, with 10 bases between.

The chain links TRBV24-1 to TRBJ2-1; 9 bases fit TRBD2. V shed 5 bases and J 7 bases; nucleotides not matched to a gene: 11. Germline V gene data show CDR1 as KGHDR and CDR2 as SFDVKD. CDR3 size: 16 residues. CDR3 loop: CATSGLAGVRLNEQFF. Here the CDR3 DNA reads TGTGCCACCAGTGGGTTAGCGGGAGTGAGATTGAATGAGCAGTTCTTC.

This clonotype came up a few times. The rearrangement uses TRBV11-2 and TRBJ1-2; a possible D gene is TRBD1 (5 bases). The V gene lost 4 bases and the J gene lost 3 bases, with 9 bases spanning the gap. Germline CDR1 SGHAT, CDR2 FQNNGV. This CDR3 is 13 amino acids long. The CDR3 nucleotides are TGTGCCAGCAGCTCCGGGACGGACTATGGCTACACCTTC. Translated: CASSSGTDYGYTF.

Of note for this clonotype: A read error is possible here, since a much larger clone lies one base away. The chain links TRBV4-3 to TRBJ1-6; D remains unclear. V was pared by 0 bases and J by 6 bases, with 9 bases between. The CDR3 consists of 15 residues. Germline V gene lookup returns CDR1 LGHNA and CDR2 YSLEER. The CDR3 DNA follows: TGCGCCAGCAGCCAAGATCGAGGGTTTAATTCACCCCTCCACTTT. Protein sequence: CASSQDRGFNSPLHF.

The gene calls are TRBV29-1 and TRBJ1-2; tentative D call: TRBD1 (6 bases). Per the germline V gene, CDR1 is SQVTM and CDR2 is ANQGSEA. Trimming stripped 2 bases from V and 3 bases from J, with 7 bases between. CDR3 length equals 12 residues. The CDR3 nucleotides are TGCAGCGTTGAAAGGACAGACTATGGCTACACCTTC. Residues: CSVERTDYGYTF.

This clonotype was counted a few times. The gene calls are TRBV12-3 or TRBV12-4 and TRBJ2-7; 8 bases are a match to TRBD2. V lost 5 bases, J lost 3 bases, and 18 bases stayed unmatched. The CDR3 length is 18 residues. The CDR3 DNA sequence: TGTGCCAGCAGTCCCTACCCCTCCGGGGGGGAAACCCTCTACGAGCAGTACTTC. It yields the protein CASSPYPSGGETLYEQYF.

This clonotype was seen a handful of times. The CDR3 is CSATEETQYF. The CDR3 DNA reads as TGCAGTGCTACCGAAGAGACCCAGTACTTC. The chain has TRBV20-1 and TRBJ2-5; the D is unclear. V lost 4 bases and J 3 bases, leaving 3 bases between the germline ends. Germline V gene data show CDR1 as DFQATT and CDR2 as SNEGSKA (reference sequence). This CDR3 has 10 residues.

V is TRBV3-1 and J is TRBJ1-5; TRBD1 matches 9 bases. V shed 0 bases and J 0 bases; nucleotides not matched to a gene: 6. Per the germline V gene, CDR1 is LGHDT and CDR2 is YNNKEL (reference sequence). This CDR3 region has 18 residues. The CDR3 sequence: CASSQEGTGSRSNQPQHF. In nucleotides, the CDR3 is TGTGCCAGCAGCCAAGAAGGGACAGGGAGTCGTAGCAATCAGCCCCAGCATTTT.